The 30 T cell receptor beta chains below come from one sample, sequenced in a study of technical replicates of blood from several donors (TCRdb year 2017). The library was made by the immunoSEQ multiplex PCR assay. This is the immuneACCESS table as TCRdb keeps it, with only in-frame sequences that have V and J called. A part of the clones is gone; compared with another copy, unresolved V genes explain less than half, and the rest is unexplained. Here the sample has some 14,000 clones; 85% occur a single time. Together, the top ten hold approximately 10% of the sample. Sequencing was carried out using PBMCs. All receptors come from a human donor in good health.

The chain combines TRBV29-1 with TRBJ2-5, with 10 bases identical to TRBD1. The length of the CDR3 is 13 residues. The V and J ends lost 8 bases and 4 bases, in that order; junction bases with no gene match: 7. Per the germline V gene, CDR1 is SQVTM and CDR2 is ANQGSEA. The CDR3 nucleotides are TGCAGCACGCCGACAGGGGGCGGAGAGACCCAGTACTTC. This gives the protein CSTPTGGGETQYF.

The chain combines TRBV19 with TRBJ1-1; D possibly corresponds to TRBD1 (5 bases). The germline gives CDR1 LNHDA, CDR2 SQIVND (reference sequence). The ends were cut back, 8 bases at V and 4 bases at J, with 20 bases in the middle. CDR3 size: 15 residues. CDR3 in DNA: TGTGCCAGTTCTAGGGAGGGACGGTCGCGCACTGAAGCTTTCTTT. This sequence encodes CASSREGRSRTEAFF.

The genes are TRBV6-1 and TRBJ1-5; D remains unclear. Between the trimmed V and J ends, which lost 6 bases and 3 bases, there was a span of 12 bases. In germline, CDR1 is MNHNS, CDR2 SASEGT. There are 14 residues in the CDR3. The chain's CDR3 is CASRAGDINQPQHF. The CDR3 nucleotides read TGTGCCAGCAGAGCCGGGGATATCAATCAGCCCCAGCATTTT.

The chain couples TRBV2 to TRBJ2-7; possibly TRBD1 for D (5 bases). Germline V lookup: CDR1 SNHLY, CDR2 FYNNEI. The CDR3 runs to 13 residues. Trimming removed 2 bases at V and 5 bases at J, with 10 bases between. CDR3 nucleotides: TGTGCCAGCAGTGAATTAGGGGTCGACGAGCAGTACTTC. It yields the protein CASSELGVDEQYF.

V is TRBV5-1 and J is TRBJ2-6; D remains unclear. The CDR3 consists of 15 residues. Trimming pared 9 bases from V and 1 base from J, leaving 14 bases between. Germline V gives CDR1 SGHRS, CDR2 YFSETQ. For the CDR3, the DNA is TGCGCCACCCAAACAGCCACTTCTGGGGCCAACGTCCTGACTTTC. It specifies CATQTATSGANVLTF.

V and J are TRBV29-1 and TRBJ1-1; D gene ambiguous. Germline CDR1 SQVTM, CDR2 ANQGSEA. The CDR3 is made up of 11 amino acids. The V end was cut by 7 bases, the J end by 1 base, with 7 bases between. This CDR3 is CSAQENTEAFF. CDR3 DNA sequence: TGCAGCGCTCAGGAGAACACTGAAGCTTTCTTT.

The V call is TRBV27, the J call TRBJ2-3, with a tentative D call TRBD2 (5 bases). CDR1 and CDR2 (germline): MNHEY, SMNVEV (reference sequence). V shed 2 bases and J shed 2 bases, with 14 bases lying between them. The CDR3 has 16 amino acids. CDR3: CASSLIPGLSTDTQYF. DNA of the CDR3: TGTGCCAGCAGTTTAATACCTGGACTCTCCACAGATACGCAGTATTTT.

J is TRBJ2-1 and V is TRBV25-1; TRBD2 matches at 8 bases. The V gene end was trimmed by 8 bases and the J gene end by 4 bases; junction bases not matched to a gene: 13. Per germline, CDR1 MGHDK and CDR2 SYGVNS. CDR3 length equals 16 residues. Here the CDR3 reads CASAPLAGGTYNEQFF. CDR3 sequence (DNA): TGTGCCAGCGCCCCGTTGGCGGGAGGAACTTACAATGAGCAGTTCTTC.

V usage is TRBV5-1 and J usage is TRBJ2-2, with 7 bases that match TRBD2. V lost 2 bases, J lost 0 bases, and 1 base stayed unmatched. Germline CDR1 reads SGHRS; CDR2 reads YFSETQ. The CDR3 contains 15 residues. CDR3: CASSFSGPNTGELFF. The CDR3 DNA follows: TGCGCCAGCAGCTTTAGCGGGCCGAACACCGGGGAGCTGTTTTTT.

The chain couples TRBV6-5 to TRBJ1-1; a weak D match, TRBD1 (6 bases). Germline-derived CDR1 and CDR2 are MNHEY and SVGAGI. The CDR3 loop spans 14 amino acids. V lost 5 bases and J 4 bases, leaving 14 bases between the germline ends. This CDR3 is CASSATGFGTEAFF. In nucleotides, the CDR3 is TGTGCCAGCAGTGCTACAGGGTTCGGCACTGAAGCTTTCTTT.

The chain links TRBV10-2 to TRBJ2-2, with 15 bases fitting TRBD2. V lost 10 bases and J lost 2; bases outside the gene matches: 8. CDR3 size: 17 residues. Germline assignment: CDR1 WSHSY and CDR2 SAAADI. The DNA of the CDR3 is TGCGCCACCCAGGGGACTAGCGGGAGGCCCAACACCGGGGAGCTGTTTTTT. Protein product: CATQGTSGRPNTGELFF.

The chain uses TRBV5-6 and TRBJ2-5; D perhaps matches TRBD2 (6 bases). CDR3 length equals 14 residues. V shed 5 bases and J shed 5 bases, with 16 bases lying between them. The V gene's germline CDR1 is SGHDT and CDR2 YYEEEE. CDR3 bases: TGTGCCAGCAGTAACGCGGGGAGCTTGGAGACCCAGTACTTC. Encoded protein: CASSNAGSLETQYF.

This clone was counted only a few times. The J gene is TRBJ2-2, the V gene TRBV9, with TRBD2 matching over 8 bases. Germline V CDR1 and CDR2: SGDLS, YYNGEE. CDR3 size: 14 residues. The V gene end was trimmed by 3 bases and the J gene end by 9 bases; junction bases not matched to a gene: 7. The CDR3 region has the DNA TGTGCCAGCAGCGGGACTAGCCCCGCCAGGGAGCTGTTTTTT. Translated: CASSGTSPARELFF.

The V gene is TRBV19, the J gene TRBJ1-5; D ambiguous. The germline gives CDR1 LNHDA, CDR2 SQIVND (reference sequence). Trimming shortened V by 1 base and J by 6 bases, and 13 bases separated the two germline ends. This CDR3 has 15 residues. CDR3 protein: CASSIGEGRSQPQHF. The CDR3 nucleotides read TGTGCCAGTAGTATAGGAGAAGGAAGGAGTCAGCCCCAGCATTTT.

This chain connects TRBV25-1 to TRBJ2-5; 10 bases are a match to TRBD2. Germline values: CDR1 MGHDK, CDR2 SYGVNS. This CDR3 has 16 amino acids. V gave up 3 bases and J gave up 4 bases; unmatched junction bases: 8. The CDR3 protein is CASSEGLAGVLETQYF. CDR3 bases: TGTGCCAGCAGTGAGGGGCTAGCGGGAGTCTTAGAGACCCAGTACTTC.

This clone appeared a few times. This rearrangement joins TRBV4-2 to TRBJ2-7; TRBD2 matches 10 bases. This CDR3 has 16 amino acids. J lost 0 bases, V lost 1 base, and 3 bases had no gene match. Germline-derived CDR1 and CDR2 are LGHNA and YNFKEQ. Written as DNA, the CDR3 is TGTGCCAGCAGCCAAGGGACTAGCGGTTACTCCTACGAGCAGTACTTC. Translation gives CASSQGTSGYSYEQYF.

The rearrangement uses TRBV19 and TRBJ2-3; TRBD2 matches at 9 bases. V lost 4 bases and J lost 1; bases outside the gene matches: 0. Germline lookup yields CDR1 LNHDA and CDR2 SQIVND (reference sequence). The CDR3 contains 14 residues. The CDR3 DNA is TGTGCCAGTAGTAGGACTAGCGGCACAGATACGCAGTATTTT. It translates to CASSRTSGTDTQYF.

This sequence joins TRBV6-5 and TRBJ2-1; D perhaps matches TRBD2 (5 bases). The CDR3 sequence is 12 residues long. Trimming left V 6 bases short and J 13 bases short, with 16 bases between. The germline CDR1 and CDR2 sequences are MNHEY and SVGAGI. The CDR3 coding sequence is TGTGCCAGCAGACCGAGGCCGGGGAAACAGTTCTTC. Translation: CASRPRPGKQFF.

This clone appeared a few times. The chain carries TRBV28 and TRBJ1-3; the match to TRBD1 covers 7 bases. Trimming cost V 4 bases and J 4 bases; bases outside gene matches: 7. The CDR3 length is 15 residues. Germline CDR1 is MDHEN and CDR2 is SYDVKM. As DNA, the CDR3 is TGTGCCAGCAGTTCCCACGGACAGGAGGGAAACACCATATATTTT. Encoded protein: CASSSHGQEGNTIYF.

This chain connects TRBV9 to TRBJ2-3, with TRBD2 identical over 9 bases. CDR3 size: 19 residues. Germline V gene sequence: CDR1 SGDLS, CDR2 YYNGEE. The V and J ends lost 7 bases and 0 bases, in that order; junction bases with no gene match: 18. CDR3 bases: TGTGCCAGCTCTCCGTCTGTAGGGCCTAGCGGGACGAGCACAGATACGCAGTATTTT. Its translation: CASSPSVGPSGTSTDTQYF.

This chain joins TRBV2 and TRBJ1-4; D is ambiguous. Trimming cost V 3 bases and J 8 bases, with 13 bases left between them. The CDR3 is made up of 14 amino acids. The germline gives CDR1 SNHLY, CDR2 FYNNEI. CDR3 amino acids: CASSDDTIREKLFF. CDR3 DNA: TGTGCCAGCAGTGACGACACGATACGGGAAAAACTGTTTTTT. Looking up the rest from reference TRBV2 and TRBJ1-4 gives the full variable domain: EPEVTQTPSHQVTQMGQEVILRCVPISNHLYFYWYRQILGQKVEFLVSFYNNEISEKSEIFDDQFSVERPDGSNFTLKIRSTKLEDSAMYFCASSDDTIREKLFFGSGTQLSVL.

The chain links TRBV5-4 to TRBJ2-1; 12 nucleotides align to TRBD2. This CDR3 spans 18 amino acids. V lost 4 bases, J lost 2 bases, and 10 bases stayed unmatched. The germline CDR1 and CDR2 sequences are SGHNT and YYREEE (reference sequence). Written as DNA, the CDR3 is TGTGCCAGCAGCGGAGGGACTAGCGGGCGGGGGGCCTACAATGAGCAGTTCTTC. Protein product: CASSGGTSGRGAYNEQFF.

The chain links TRBV19 to TRBJ2-2, with D unclear. From germline, CDR1 is LNHDA and CDR2 SQIVND (reference sequence). The V and J ends lost 4 bases and 5 bases respectively, with 8 bases between them. The length of the CDR3 is 13 residues. In DNA, the CDR3 is TGTGCCAGTAGTACGACAAGAACCGGGGAGCTGTTTTTT. Translation gives CASSTTRTGELFF.

The V call is TRBV28, the J call TRBJ1-5; TRBD1 aligns across 9 bases. V dropped 2 bases and J dropped 5; count of bases not matched to a gene: 7. This CDR3 region has 16 residues. The germline V gene encodes CDR1 MDHEN and CDR2 SYDVKM. For the CDR3, the DNA is TGTGCCAGCAGTTTACCCGGGACAGGGTTTTATCAGCCCCAGCATTTT. It specifies CASSLPGTGFYQPQHF.

This chain joins TRBV6-6 and TRBJ2-2; D perhaps matches TRBD1 (6 bases). CDR1 MNHNY and CDR2 SVGAGI come from the germline V gene (reference sequence). The CDR3 loop spans 15 amino acids. Trimming cost V 5 bases and J 0 bases, with 10 bases left between them. The CDR3, as DNA: TGTGCCAGCAGTGGGGGACATTCGAACACCGGGGAGCTGTTTTTT. Translation gives CASSGGHSNTGELFF.

The chain joins TRBV6-1 to TRBJ1-5, with 8 positions matching TRBD1. CDR1 and CDR2 from the germline V gene are MNHNS and SASEGT. The CDR3 spans 16 residues. V shed 2 bases and J 3 bases; nucleotides not matched to a gene: 6. Here the CDR3 reads CASSEHAGGNNQPQHF. The CDR3 DNA is TGTGCCAGCAGTGAACACGCAGGGGGCAACAATCAGCCCCAGCATTTT.

V gene TRBV18 combines with J gene TRBJ2-7; 8 positions match TRBD2. The CDR3 is 15 amino acids. The germline gives CDR1 KGHSH, CDR2 LQKENI. V was clipped by 0 bases and J by 3 bases; unmatched bases: 4. The chain's CDR3 is CASSPPGGDYYEQYF. CDR3 bases: TGTGCCAGCTCACCACCCGGGGGGGACTACTACGAGCAGTACTTC. The full variable domain, in which reference TRBV18 and TRBJ2-7 provide the parts outside the CDR3, is NAGVMQNPRHLVRRRGQEARLRCSPMKGHSHVYWYRQLPEEGLKFMVYLQKENIIDESGMPKERFSAEFPKEGPSILRIQQVVRGDSAAYFCASSPPGGDYYEQYFGPGTRLTVT.

This rearrangement joins TRBV9 to TRBJ1-1; D remains unclear. Germline-derived CDR1 and CDR2 are SGDLS and YYNGEE. The CDR3 extends over 14 amino acids. V lost 0 bases to trimming and J lost 2 bases, with 8 bases between them. CDR3: CASSVAVSNTEAFF. The CDR3 DNA follows: TGTGCCAGCAGCGTAGCTGTTAGTAACACTGAAGCTTTCTTT.

V is TRBV19 and J is TRBJ2-6; 8 positions match TRBD1. The CDR3 has 21 residues. Unmatched junction bases numbered 18, after V lost 2 bases and J lost 3 bases. The germline V gene encodes CDR1 LNHDA and CDR2 SQIVND (reference sequence). CDR3 nucleotide sequence: TGTGCCAGTAGTATAATGGGGTTTTCGGCAGGGGGCTGGGTTGGGGCCAACGTCCTGACTTTC. It specifies CASSIMGFSAGGWVGANVLTF.

This clone was counted once. The rearrangement joins TRBV5-6 to TRBJ2-5; TRBD2 matches 7 bases. Germline lookup yields CDR1 SGHDT and CDR2 YYEEEE. The length of the CDR3 is 13 residues. V lost 4 bases to trimming and J lost 5 bases; unmatched junction nucleotides: 5. This chain's CDR3 is CASSQQTSETQYF. The CDR3 DNA is TGTGCCAGCAGCCAACAGACTAGCGAGACCCAGTACTTC.